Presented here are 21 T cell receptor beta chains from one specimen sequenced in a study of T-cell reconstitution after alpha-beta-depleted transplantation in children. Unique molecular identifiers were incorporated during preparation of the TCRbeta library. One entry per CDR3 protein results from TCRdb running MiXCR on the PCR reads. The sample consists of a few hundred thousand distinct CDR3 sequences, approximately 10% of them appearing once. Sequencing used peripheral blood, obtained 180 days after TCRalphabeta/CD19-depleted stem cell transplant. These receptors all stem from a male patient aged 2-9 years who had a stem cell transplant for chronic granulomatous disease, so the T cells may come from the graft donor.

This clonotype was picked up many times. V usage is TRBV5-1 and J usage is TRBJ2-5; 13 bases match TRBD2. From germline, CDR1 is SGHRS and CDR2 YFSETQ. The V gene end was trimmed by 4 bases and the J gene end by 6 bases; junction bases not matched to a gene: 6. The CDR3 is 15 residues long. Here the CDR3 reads CASSPGLAGAQTQYF. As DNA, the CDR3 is TGCGCCAGCAGCCCCGGACTAGCGGGAGCACAGACCCAGTACTTC.

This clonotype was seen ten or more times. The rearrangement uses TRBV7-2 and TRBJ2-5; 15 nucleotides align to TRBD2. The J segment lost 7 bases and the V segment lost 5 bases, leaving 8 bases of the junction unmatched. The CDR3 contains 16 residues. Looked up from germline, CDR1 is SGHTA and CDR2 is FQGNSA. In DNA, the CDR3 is TGTGCCAGCAGCGCAGGACTAGCGGGGGGGCCGGTGACCCAGTACTTC. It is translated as CASSAGLAGGPVTQYF.

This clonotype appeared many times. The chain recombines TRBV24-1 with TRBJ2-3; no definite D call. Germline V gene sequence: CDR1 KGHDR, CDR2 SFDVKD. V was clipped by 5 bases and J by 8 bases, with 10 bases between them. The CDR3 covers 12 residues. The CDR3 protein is CATSGEVGTQYF. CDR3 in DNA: TGTGCCACCAGTGGAGAGGTTGGTACGCAGTATTTT.

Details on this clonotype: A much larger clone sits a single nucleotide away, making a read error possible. This CDR3 reads CASSLAPVAGKNNEHFF. The CDR3, as DNA: TGTGCCAGCAGTTTGGCCCCTGTGGCAGGGAAAAATAATGAGCATTTCTTC. The rearrangement uses TRBV28 and TRBJ2-1, with a possible D match to TRBD1 (5 bases). Germline V CDR1 and CDR2: MDHEN, SYDVKM. The CDR3 loop spans 17 amino acids.

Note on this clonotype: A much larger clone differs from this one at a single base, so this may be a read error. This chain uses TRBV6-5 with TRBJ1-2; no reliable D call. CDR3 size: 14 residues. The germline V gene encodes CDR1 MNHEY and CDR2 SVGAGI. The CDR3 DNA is TGTGCCAGCAGTTACTCGTACCTACTCTATGGCTGCACCTTC. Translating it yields CASSYSYLLYGCTF.

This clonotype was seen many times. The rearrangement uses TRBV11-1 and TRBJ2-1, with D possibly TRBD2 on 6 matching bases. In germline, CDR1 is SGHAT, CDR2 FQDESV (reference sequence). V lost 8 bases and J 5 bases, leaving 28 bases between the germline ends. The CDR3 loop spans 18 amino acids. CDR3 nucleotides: TGTGCCAGCGTCATCGACTTAATTCCTAGGTGGGAGGACAATGAGCAGTTCTTC. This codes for CASVIDLIPRWEDNEQFF.

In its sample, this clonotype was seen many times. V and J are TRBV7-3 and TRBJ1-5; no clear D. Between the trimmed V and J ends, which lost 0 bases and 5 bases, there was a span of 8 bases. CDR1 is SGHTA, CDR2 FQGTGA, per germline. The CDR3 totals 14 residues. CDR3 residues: CASSLTGDHQPQHF. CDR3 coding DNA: TGTGCCAGCAGCTTAACAGGAGATCATCAGCCCCAGCATTTT. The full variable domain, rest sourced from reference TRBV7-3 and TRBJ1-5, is GAGVSQTPSNKVTEKGKYVELRCDPISGHTALYWYRQSLGQGPEFLIYFQGTGAADDSGLPNDRFFAVRPEGSVSTLKIQRTERGDSAVYLCASSLTGDHQPQHFGDGTRLSIL.

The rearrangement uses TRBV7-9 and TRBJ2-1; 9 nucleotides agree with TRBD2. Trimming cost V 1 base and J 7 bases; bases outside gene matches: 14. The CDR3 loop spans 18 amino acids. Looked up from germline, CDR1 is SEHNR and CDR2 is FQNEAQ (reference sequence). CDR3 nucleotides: TGTGCCAGCAGCTTAGAAGGGGCTAGCGGGGTAGCCTCGAATGAGCAGTTCTTC. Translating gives CASSLEGASGVASNEQFF.

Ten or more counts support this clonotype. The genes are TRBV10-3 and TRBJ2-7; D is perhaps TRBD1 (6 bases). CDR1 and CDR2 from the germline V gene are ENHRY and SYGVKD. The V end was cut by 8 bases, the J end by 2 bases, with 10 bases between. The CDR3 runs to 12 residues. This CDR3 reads CAIGDTTYEQYF. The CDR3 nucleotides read TGTGCCATCGGGGACACAACCTACGAGCAGTACTTC.

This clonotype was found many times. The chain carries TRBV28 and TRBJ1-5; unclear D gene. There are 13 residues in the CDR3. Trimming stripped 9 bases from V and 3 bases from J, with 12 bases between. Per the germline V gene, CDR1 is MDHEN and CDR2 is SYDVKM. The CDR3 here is CARVDGDNQPQHF. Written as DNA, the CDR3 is TGTGCCAGAGTGGACGGAGACAATCAGCCCCAGCATTTT.

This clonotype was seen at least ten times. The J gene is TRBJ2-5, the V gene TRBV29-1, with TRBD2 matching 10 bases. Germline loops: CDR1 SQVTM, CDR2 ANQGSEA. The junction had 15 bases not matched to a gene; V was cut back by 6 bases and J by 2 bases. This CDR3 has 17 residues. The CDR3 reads CSVGGGSGLALQETQYF. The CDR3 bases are TGCAGCGTCGGGGGGGGTTCGGGACTAGCGTTACAAGAGACCCAGTACTTC. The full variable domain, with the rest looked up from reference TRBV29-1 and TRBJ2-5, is SAVISQKPSRDICQRGTSLTIQCQVDSQVTMMFWYRQQPGQSLTLIATANQGSEATYESGFVIDKFPISRPNLTFSTLTVSNMSPEDSSIYLCSVGGGSGLALQETQYFGPGTRLLVL.

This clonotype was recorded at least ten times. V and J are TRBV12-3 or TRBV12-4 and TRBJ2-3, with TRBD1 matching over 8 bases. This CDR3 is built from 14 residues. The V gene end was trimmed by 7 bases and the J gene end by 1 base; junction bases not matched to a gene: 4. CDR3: CASTLDRGTDTQYF. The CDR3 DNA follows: TGTGCCAGCACCCTGGACAGGGGCACAGATACGCAGTATTTT.

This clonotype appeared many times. The CDR3 DNA reads TGCAGTGCTAGCCCGATGGGGCTACTGAAAGCTTTCTTT. Translating gives CSASPMGLLKAFF. The genes are TRBV20-1 and TRBJ1-1; TRBD1 is a possible D gene (5 bases). The CDR3 spans 13 residues. V lost 3 bases and J lost 9, with 17 bases in between. CDR1 DFQATT and CDR2 SNEGSKA come from the germline V gene (reference sequence).

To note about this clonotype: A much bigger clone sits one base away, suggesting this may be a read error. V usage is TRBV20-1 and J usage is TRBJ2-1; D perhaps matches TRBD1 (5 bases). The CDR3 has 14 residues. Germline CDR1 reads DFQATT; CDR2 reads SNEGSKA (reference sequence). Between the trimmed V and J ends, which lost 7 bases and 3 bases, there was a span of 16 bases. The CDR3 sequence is CSGSWGRVYNEQFF. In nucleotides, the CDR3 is TGCAGTGGTAGTTGGGGCAGGGTCTACAATGAGCAGTTCTTC.

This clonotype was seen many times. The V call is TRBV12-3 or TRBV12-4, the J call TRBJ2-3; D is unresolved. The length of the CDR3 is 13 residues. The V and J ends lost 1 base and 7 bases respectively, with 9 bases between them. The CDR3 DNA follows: TGTGCCAGCAGTTTAGGGGCGGCCCATACGCAGTATTTT. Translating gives CASSLGAAHTQYF.

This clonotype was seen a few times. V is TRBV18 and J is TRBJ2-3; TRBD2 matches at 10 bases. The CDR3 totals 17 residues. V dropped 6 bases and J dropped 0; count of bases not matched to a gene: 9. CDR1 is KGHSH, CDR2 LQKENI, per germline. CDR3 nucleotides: TGTGCCAGCTCCCAGCGGGAGGGCCGCGGTAGCACAGATACGCAGTATTTT. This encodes CASSQREGRGSTDTQYF.

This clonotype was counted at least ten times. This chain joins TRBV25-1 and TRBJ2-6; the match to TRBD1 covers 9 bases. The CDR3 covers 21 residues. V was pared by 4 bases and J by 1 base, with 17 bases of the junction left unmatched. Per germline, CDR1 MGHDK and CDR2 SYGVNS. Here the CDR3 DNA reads TGTGCCAGCAGTGCCTCGGGACAGGGCCCACTCGGATGGTCTGGGGCCAACGTCCTGACTTTC. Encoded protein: CASSASGQGPLGWSGANVLTF.

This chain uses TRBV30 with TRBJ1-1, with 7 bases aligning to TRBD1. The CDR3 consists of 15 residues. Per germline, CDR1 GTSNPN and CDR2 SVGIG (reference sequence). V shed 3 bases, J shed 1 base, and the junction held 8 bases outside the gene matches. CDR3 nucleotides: TGTGCCTGGAGCGCAGGGGGTGGTAGGAACACTGAAGCTTTCTTT. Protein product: CAWSAGGGRNTEAFF.

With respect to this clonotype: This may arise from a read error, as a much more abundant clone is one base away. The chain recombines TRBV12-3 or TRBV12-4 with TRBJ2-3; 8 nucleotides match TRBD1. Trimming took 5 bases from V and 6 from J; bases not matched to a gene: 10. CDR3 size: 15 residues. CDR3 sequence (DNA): TGTGCCAGCAGTCCCGCCAGGGGGCTCGAGGATACGCAGTATTTT. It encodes CASSPARGLEDTQYF.

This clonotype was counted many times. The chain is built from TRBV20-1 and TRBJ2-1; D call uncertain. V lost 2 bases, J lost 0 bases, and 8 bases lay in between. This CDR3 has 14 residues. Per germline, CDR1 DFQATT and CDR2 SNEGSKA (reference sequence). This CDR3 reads CSARSQSSYNEQFF. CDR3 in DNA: TGCAGTGCTAGATCCCAGAGCTCCTACAATGAGCAGTTCTTC.

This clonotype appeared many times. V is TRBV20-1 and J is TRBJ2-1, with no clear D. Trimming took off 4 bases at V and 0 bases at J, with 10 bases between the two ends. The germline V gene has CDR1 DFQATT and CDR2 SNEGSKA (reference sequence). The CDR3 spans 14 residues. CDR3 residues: CSANSPRSYNEQFF. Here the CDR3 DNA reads TGCAGTGCTAATAGTCCCCGCTCCTACAATGAGCAGTTCTTC.